This TCR beta chain is drawn from a study of cytotoxic CD8 clonotypes in ibrutinib-treated CLL. Study context: Among the patients, about a dozen presented as relapsed/refractory and roughly 14 as treatment-naive; 17 to 18 showed unmutated IGHV. The study, taken as a whole, reports: Sampling time points were not equivalent between sustained-remission and progressing patients. Patients had baseline clonality above age-matched healthy donors, and this clonality moved with circulating CD8+ T-cell counts. Public clonotypes were rare and shrank or held steady on treatment.

The CDR3 consists of 14 residues. Germline CDR1 and CDR2: PRHDT and FYEKMQ (reference sequence). V lost 4 bases, J lost 7 bases, and 16 bases lay in between. For this clone: The antigen is undetermined.

TCRdb keeps only in-frame clones here, not all; method: immunoSEQ multiplex PCR. The sample includes roughly 76,000 clones, around 82% of them seen just once. This TCR was recovered from a human donor with chronic lymphocytic leukemia. The source material was PBMCs, sampled at disease progression, from a patient treated with ibrutinib. The chain recombines TRBV13 with TRBJ1-2, with D perhaps TRBD1 (5 bases). As DNA, the CDR3 is TGTGCCAGCAGCTCCGTTGGGGGGATGGGTGGCTACACCTTC. Protein sequence: CASSSVGGMGGYTF.